One sample yielded the 7 T cell receptor beta chains listed below, sequenced in a study of cytomegalovirus exposure and HLA in healthy donors. It was with 60 Vbeta and 13 Jbeta primers that the PCR ran. Clones were sequenced by immunoSEQ multiplex PCR, and TCRdb holds only the in-frame ones, with some missing. The sample carries roughly 120,000 clones, around three quarters recorded once. The sequenced sample was PBMCs. Source of these receptors: a man between 50 and 59 years old in good health and CMV-seropositive.

This clone was found a few times. The chain combines TRBV19 with TRBJ2-7; perhaps TRBD2 as D (6 bases). Trimming cost V 4 bases and J 4 bases, with 11 bases left between them. Germline assignment: CDR1 LNHDA and CDR2 SQIVND (reference sequence). The CDR3 contains 13 residues. The CDR3 sequence: CASSTDGGYEQYF. DNA of the CDR3: TGTGCCAGTAGTACGGACGGGGGATACGAGCAGTACTTC.

The J gene is TRBJ1-2, the V gene TRBV25-1; tentatively, D is TRBD1 (5 bases). This CDR3 comprises 13 residues. Germline assignment: CDR1 MGHDK and CDR2 SYGVNS. V was trimmed by 6 bases and J by 4 bases, leaving 12 bases between them. CDR3 region: CASRGTLVYGYTF. The CDR3, as DNA: TGTGCCAGCAGGGGGACTTTAGTCTATGGCTACACCTTC.

The chain combines TRBV2 with TRBJ1-1; unclear D gene. Germline V gene lookup returns CDR1 SNHLY and CDR2 FYNNEI. With 4 bases removed from V and 1 base from J, the gap between germline ends came to 7 bases. This CDR3 spans 13 amino acids. CDR3 residues: CASSGQWNTEAFF. CDR3 in DNA: TGTGCCAGCAGTGGGCAGTGGAACACTGAAGCTTTCTTT.

This clone was observed many times. This chain joins TRBV4-3 and TRBJ1-4; D remains ambiguous. The V gene's germline CDR1 is LGHNA and CDR2 YSLEER. The CDR3 consists of 15 residues. Trimming removed 2 bases from V and 0 bases from J, with 7 bases in between. The CDR3 DNA is TGCGCCAGCAGCCAACACACCGCAACTAATGAAAAACTGTTTTTT. The encoded protein is CASSQHTATNEKLFF.

The chain recombines TRBV14 with TRBJ2-4; 8 positions agree with TRBD2. Trimming at V came to 10 bases and at J to 0 bases, leaving 11 bases not matched to a gene. The germline V gene has CDR1 SGHDN and CDR2 FVKESK. This CDR3 is built from 16 residues. Written as DNA, the CDR3 is TGTGCCATCACACCGGGACTAGACTTAGCCAAAAACATTCAGTACTTC. The encoded protein is CAITPGLDLAKNIQYF.

This clone turned up a few times. The chain employs TRBV2 and TRBJ1-4, with 7 bases that match TRBD1. Germline assignment: CDR1 SNHLY and CDR2 FYNNEI. V was pared by 7 bases and J by 5 bases, with 7 bases of the junction left unmatched. The CDR3 totals 14 residues. The CDR3: CASTGQVGNEKLFF. DNA for the CDR3: TGTGCCAGCACTGGACAGGTGGGGAATGAAAAACTGTTTTTT. Full variable domain (rest looked up from reference TRBV2 and TRBJ1-4): EPEVTQTPSHQVTQMGQEVILRCVPISNHLYFYWYRQILGQKVEFLVSFYNNEISEKSEIFDDQFSVERPDGSNFTLKIRSTKLEDSAMYFCASTGQVGNEKLFFGSGTQLSVL.

There are a few counts of this clone. The V call is TRBV7-9, the J call TRBJ1-2; D is unresolved. The V and J ends lost 5 bases and 8 bases respectively, with 18 bases between them. Germline V gene data show CDR1 as SEHNR and CDR2 as FQNEAQ (reference sequence). This CDR3 region has 14 residues. The CDR3 here is CASSTGSGNFGYTF. The CDR3 DNA reads TGTGCCAGCAGCACGGGGAGCGGGAACTTCGGCTACACCTTC.